This TCR beta chain stems from a study of T cells in Graves' hyperthyroidism and ophthalmopathy. Study-wide results and caveats: Most expanded thyroid clonotypes above 0.001 also appeared in blood. The model's output predicted ophthalmopathy at a median of 6.5 months prior to onset.

Using RNA transcripts as the source, TCR beta CDR3 regions were amplified. Carried out on the TCR CDR3, a first-round RT-PCR used the HTBI primer set. Each CDR3 protein is one row after TCRdb ran MiXCR on the multiplex PCR reads. The data contain approximately 640,000 distinct CDR3 sequences, roughly 46% of them seen just once; the ten biggest clones take up less than 9%. The table lists this clonotype with a few counts. Its antigen is unidentified. V gave up 1 base and J gave up 5 bases, with 12 bases separating them. Germline CDR1 and CDR2: SGHVS and FQNEAQ. The CDR3 consists of 14 residues. Every diagnosis used clinical symptoms, serum thyroxine and TRAb, thyroid ultrasound and orbital computed tomography.

Sequenced sample: peripheral blood or thyroid tissue (not recorded which). This receptor was taken from an adult man with Graves' disease, either hyperthyroidism or ophthalmopathy (not recorded which). The chain is built from TRBV7-8 and TRBJ2-7, with a possible D match to TRBD1 (6 bases). DNA of the CDR3: TGTGCCAGCAGCTTAGACACAGGGCGGGACGAGCAGTACTTC. It translates to CASSLDTGRDEQYF.